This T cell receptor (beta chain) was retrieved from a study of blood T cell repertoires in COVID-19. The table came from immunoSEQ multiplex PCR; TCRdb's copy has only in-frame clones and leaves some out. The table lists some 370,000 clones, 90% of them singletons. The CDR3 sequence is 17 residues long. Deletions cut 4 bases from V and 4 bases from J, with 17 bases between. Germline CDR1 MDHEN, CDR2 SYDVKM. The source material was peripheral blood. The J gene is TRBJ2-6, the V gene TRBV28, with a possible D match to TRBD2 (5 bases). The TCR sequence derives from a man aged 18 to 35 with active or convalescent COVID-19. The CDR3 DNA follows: TGTGCCAGCAGTTCCTGGACCGGACTTAGCGGGGCCAACGTCCTGACTTTC. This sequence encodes CASSSWTGLSGANVLTF.